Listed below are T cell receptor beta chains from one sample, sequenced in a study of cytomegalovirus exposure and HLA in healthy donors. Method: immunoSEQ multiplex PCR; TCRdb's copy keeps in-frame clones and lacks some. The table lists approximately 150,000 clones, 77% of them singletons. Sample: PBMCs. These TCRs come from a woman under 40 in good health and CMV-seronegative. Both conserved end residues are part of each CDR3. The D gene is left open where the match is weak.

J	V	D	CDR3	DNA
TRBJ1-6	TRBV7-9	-	CASSLEPLGGLSPLHF	TGTGCCAGCAGCTTAGAACCACTAGGGGGTCTTTCACCCCTCCACTTT
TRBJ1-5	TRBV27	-	CASSLRDSNQPQHF	TGTGCCAGCAGTTTGAGAGATAGCAATCAGCCCCAGCATTTT
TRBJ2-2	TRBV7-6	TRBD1	CASSVKSTGPGELFF	TGTGCCAGCAGCGTAAAATCGACAGGGCCCGGGGAGCTGTTTTTT
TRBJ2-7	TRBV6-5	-	CASRDRENGVYEQYF	TGTGCCAGCAGAGACCGGGAGAATGGGGTCTACGAGCAGTACTTC
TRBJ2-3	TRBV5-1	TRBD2	CASSFLTSGRADTQYF	TGCGCCAGCAGCTTCTTGACTAGCGGGCGGGCGGATACGCAGTATTTT
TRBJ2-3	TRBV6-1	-	CASSEGLATDTQYF	TGTGCCAGCAGTGAAGGGCTGGCCACAGATACGCAGTATTTT
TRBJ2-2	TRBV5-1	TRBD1	CASSLNKGTGNTGELFF	TGCGCCAGCAGCTTGAATAAAGGGACAGGTAACACCGGGGAGCTGTTTTTT
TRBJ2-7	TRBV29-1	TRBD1	CSVATGGTYEQYF	TGCAGCGTTGCGACAGGGGGGACCTACGAGCAGTACTTC
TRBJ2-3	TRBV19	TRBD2	CASSMLAGWEHDTQYF	TGTGCCAGTAGTATGCTAGCGGGGTGGGAACACGATACGCAGTATTTT
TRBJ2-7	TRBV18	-	CASSPGERQTYEQYF	TGTGCCAGCTCACCAGGGGAGAGGCAGACCTACGAGCAGTACTTC
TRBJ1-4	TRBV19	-	CASTPQGRAQEEKLFF	TGTGCCAGTACACCACAAGGAAGGGCACAGGAGGAAAAACTGTTTTTT
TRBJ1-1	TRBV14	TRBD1	CASRRSARQGERTEAFF	TGTGCCAGCAGACGATCCGCCCGACAGGGGGAGAGGACTGAAGCTTTCTTT
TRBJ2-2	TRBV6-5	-	CASSYQGNTGELFF	TGTGCCAGCAGTTACCAGGGAAACACCGGGGAGCTGTTTTTT
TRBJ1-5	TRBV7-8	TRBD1	CASSGTVIGYQPQHF	TGTGCCAGCAGCGGGACAGTCATAGGATATCAGCCCCAGCATTTT